The clone carrying this TCR beta chain was recorded only once. What it recognizes is unknown. Unique molecular identifiers were built into the TCR beta cDNA libraries. Each CDR3 protein gets one entry after TCRdb re-called the PCR reads with MiXCR. Among approximately 690,000 distinct CDR3 sequences listed, approximately 59% were seen once. This sample was taken from a study of post-analysis software for immune sequencing data. Findings and caveats of the study: Patients with multiple sclerosis recorded significantly lower normalized Chao1 diversity than controls, the study found. The five TRBV segments detected at higher frequency in patients than in controls included TRBV5-6, TRBV5-1 and TRBV20-1. Batch-matched samples strongly co-clustered by F measure.

The germline V and J ends were trimmed by 6 bases and 5 bases, with 13 bases remaining between them. There are 12 residues in the CDR3. Germline values: CDR1 DFQATT, CDR2 SNEGSKA (reference sequence). The genes are TRBV20-1 and TRBJ2-5, with D tentatively TRBD2 (5 bases). The source of this sequence is a girl aged 2 to 10 with multiple sclerosis. The sample taken for sequencing was blood. CDR3 in DNA: TGCAGTGCCGGGGTCGTGAGTGAGACCCAGTACTTC. It encodes CSAGVVSETQYF.